This T cell receptor beta chain was sequenced during a study of CD8 T cells in ankylosing spondylitis. In germline, CDR1 is SGHNT, CDR2 YYREEE (reference sequence). The CDR3 covers 16 residues. The V end lost 2 bases, the J end lost 0 bases, and 12 bases lay between the germline ends. In its sample, this clonotype was seen a few times. Its cognate antigen is unknown. Using its own MiXCR run on the 5' RACE reads, TCRdb lists one record per CDR3 protein. The table lists more than 600,000 distinct CDR3 sequences, around 19% of them singletons. Overall study results and limits: Blood of patients with ankylosing spondylitis appeared to be characterized by a TCR beta motif of several highly homologous variants.

The TCR comes from a male donor with ankylosing spondylitis. The sample taken for sequencing was blood, either unsorted or a sorted T cell fraction (not recorded which). This chain uses TRBV5-4 with TRBJ2-1, with TRBD1 as a possible D gene (5 bases). In DNA form, the CDR3 reads TGTGCCAGCAGCTTTCCGCAGGGTGGCTCCTACAATGAGCAGTTCTTC. Amino acids: CASSFPQGGSYNEQFF.